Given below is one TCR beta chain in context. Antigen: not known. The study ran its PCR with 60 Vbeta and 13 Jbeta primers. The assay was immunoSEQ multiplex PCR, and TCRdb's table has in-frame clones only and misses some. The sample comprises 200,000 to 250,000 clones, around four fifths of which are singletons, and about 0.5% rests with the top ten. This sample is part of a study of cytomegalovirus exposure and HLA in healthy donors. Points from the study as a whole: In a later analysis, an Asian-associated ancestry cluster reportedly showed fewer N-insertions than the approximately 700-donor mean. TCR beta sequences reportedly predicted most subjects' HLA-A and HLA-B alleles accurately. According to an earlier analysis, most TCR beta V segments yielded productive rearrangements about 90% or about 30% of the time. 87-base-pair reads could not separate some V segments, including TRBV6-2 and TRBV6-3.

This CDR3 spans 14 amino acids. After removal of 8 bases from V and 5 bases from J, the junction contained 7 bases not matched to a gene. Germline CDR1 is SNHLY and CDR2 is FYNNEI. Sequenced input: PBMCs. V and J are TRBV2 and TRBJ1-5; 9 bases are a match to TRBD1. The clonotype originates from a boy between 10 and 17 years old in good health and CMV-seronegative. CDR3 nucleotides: TGTGCCAGCCGCCAGGGACAGGGCCATCAGCCCCAGCATTTT. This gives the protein CASRQGQGHQPQHF.